A single sample is the source of the 7 T cell receptor beta chains below, sequenced in a study of cytomegalovirus exposure and HLA in healthy donors. Profiling relied on immunoSEQ multiplex PCR, and the TCRdb table lists in-frame clones only, not all of them. The sample lists 190,000 or so clones, approximately 80% occurring once. The sequencing input was PBMCs. The receptors shown here come from a woman in her twenties or thirties in good health and CMV-seropositive.

This clone has only a few counts. The rearrangement links TRBV9 to TRBJ2-3; 7 bases match TRBD1. V lost 1 base to trimming and J lost 2 bases; unmatched junction nucleotides: 7. This CDR3 spans 16 amino acids. In germline, CDR1 is SGDLS, CDR2 YYNGEE. CDR3 nucleotides: TGTGCCAGCAGCGTACTTGGGGACAGATACACAGATACGCAGTATTTT. Its protein product is CASSVLGDRYTDTQYF.

In nucleotides, the CDR3 is TGTGCCAGCAGCCTACTAGCGAGCGGCGAGCAGTACTTC. Translation: CASSLLASGEQYF. This sequence joins TRBV7-2 and TRBJ2-7, with 7 bases fitting TRBD2. The CDR3 is made up of 13 amino acids. V trimming: 5 bases; J trimming: 6 bases; junction bases outside the gene matches: 7. Germline assignment: CDR1 SGHTA and CDR2 FQGNSA.

This clone has just one count. The chain recombines TRBV11-2 with TRBJ2-1, with TRBD1 matching 7 bases. The germline gives CDR1 SGHAT, CDR2 FQNNGV. After removal of 1 base from V and 9 bases from J, the junction contained 9 bases not matched to a gene. The CDR3 runs 15 residues. The CDR3 loop is CASSLVQGQLGEQFF. CDR3 DNA sequence: TGTGCCAGCAGCTTAGTCCAGGGACAGTTAGGTGAGCAGTTCTTC.

J is TRBJ1-1 and V is TRBV5-1, with D possibly TRBD1 on 5 matching bases. V was clipped by 7 bases and J by 0 bases, with 13 bases between them. The CDR3 covers 14 residues. CDR1 is SGHRS and CDR2 is YFSETQ in the germline V gene. The DNA of the CDR3 is TGCGCCAGCGCCACCGGGGGGATGAACACTGAAGCTTTCTTT. This gives the protein CASATGGMNTEAFF.

This sequence joins TRBV2 and TRBJ2-7; 7 bases line up with TRBD2. J lost 0 bases, V lost 8 bases, and 13 bases had no gene match. The CDR3 totals 16 residues. CDR1 and CDR2 from the germline V gene are SNHLY and FYNNEI. The CDR3 nucleotides are TGTGCCAGCGTCAATGAGCGGGAATCGTTCTCCTACGAGCAGTACTTC. Its translation is CASVNERESFSYEQYF.

The CDR3, as DNA: TGTGCCAGCAGCCCTACCGACAGGGGCGTTGAAGCTTTCTTT. Its protein is CASSPTDRGVEAFF. The chain carries TRBV9 and TRBJ1-1, with 8 bases matching TRBD1. This CDR3 contains 14 residues. The germline gives CDR1 SGDLS, CDR2 YYNGEE. J lost 7 bases, V lost 4 bases, and 9 bases had no gene match.

In its sample, this clone was seen once. This chain joins TRBV9 and TRBJ1-2; D perhaps matches TRBD1 (5 bases). Deletions cut 2 bases from V and 8 bases from J, with 10 bases between. CDR1 SGDLS and CDR2 YYNGEE come from the germline V gene. This CDR3 region has 12 residues. In nucleotides, the CDR3 is TGTGCCAGCAGCGTTGACAGTGAAGGCTACACCTTC. It is translated as CASSVDSEGYTF.